Below, 19 T cell receptor beta chains from the same sample are listed, as sequenced in a study of T cell responses to AZD1222 COVID-19 vaccine. The protocol was immunoSEQ multiplex PCR, while the TCRdb copy is restricted to in-frame clones and leaves out a portion. The table lists roughly 180,000 clones, 85% to 90% of them singletons, with about 6.9% in the top ten. The sample in question was peripheral blood, obtained on day 0 of AZD1222 vaccination. All receptors come from an adult in good health.

V and J are TRBV12-3 or TRBV12-4 and TRBJ2-5; TRBD1 aligns across 9 bases. This CDR3 region has 13 residues. J lost 5 bases, V lost 5 bases, and 3 bases had no gene match. The CDR3 is CASSPQGAETQYF. The CDR3 nucleotides read TGTGCCAGCAGTCCACAGGGGGCTGAGACCCAGTACTTC.

The chain uses TRBV19 and TRBJ2-1; D unclear. The CDR3 loop spans 15 amino acids. Germline CDR1 reads LNHDA; CDR2 reads SQIVND (reference sequence). V was clipped by 6 bases and J by 0 bases, with 12 bases between them. CDR3 residues: CASSPWPDSYNEQFF. The CDR3 region has the DNA TGTGCCAGTAGCCCTTGGCCAGACTCCTACAATGAGCAGTTCTTC.

This clone was observed once. This sequence joins TRBV7-3 and TRBJ1-6, with D unresolved. Germline V gene data show CDR1 as SGHTA and CDR2 as FQGTGA. With 5 bases removed from V and 3 bases from J, the gap between germline ends came to 11 bases. The CDR3 extends over 15 amino acids. The CDR3 bases are TGTGCCAGCAGCCCCGGCGGGGACTATAATTCACCCCTCCACTTT. This codes for CASSPGGDYNSPLHF. Full variable domain (remainder filled in from reference TRBV7-3 and TRBJ1-6): GAGVSQTPSNKVTEKGKYVELRCDPISGHTALYWYRQSLGQGPEFLIYFQGTGAADDSGLPNDRFFAVRPEGSVSTLKIQRTERGDSAVYLCASSPGGDYNSPLHFGNGTRLTVT.

V gene TRBV3-1 (or the pseudogene TRBV3-2) combines with J gene TRBJ2-5, with 7 bases aligning to TRBD1. V dropped 2 bases and J dropped 4; count of bases not matched to a gene: 4. The length of the CDR3 is 14 residues. Germline lookup yields CDR1 LGHDT and CDR2 YNNKEL (reference sequence). The CDR3 loop reads CASSQWTGGETQYF. CDR3 bases: TGTGCCAGCAGCCAATGGACAGGAGGAGAGACCCAGTACTTC.

J is TRBJ1-2 and V is TRBV4-1; possible D gene TRBD1, 5 bases. The germline V and J ends were trimmed by 2 bases and 4 bases, with 23 bases remaining between them. Germline assignment: CDR1 MGHRA and CDR2 YSYEKL. CDR3 size: 18 residues. CDR3 sequence (DNA): TGCGCCAGCAGCCAATTAGCCTACGTCGCGGGACGACCCTATGGCTACACCTTC. Translated, it gives CASSQLAYVAGRPYGYTF.

This chain links TRBV5-6 with TRBJ2-7, with D perhaps matching TRBD1 or TRBD2 (5 bases each). Trimming stripped 4 bases from V and 3 bases from J, with 11 bases between. The length of the CDR3 is 13 residues. Germline V gene data show CDR1 as SGHDT and CDR2 as YYEEEE. The DNA for the CDR3 is TGTGCCAGCAGCCTCTGGGACCGCTACGAGCAGTACGTC. As protein: CASSLWDRYEQYV.

This chain uses TRBV19 with TRBJ1-1; D not certain. The CDR3 extends over 13 amino acids. The germline CDR1 and CDR2 sequences are LNHDA and SQIVND (reference sequence). The V gene lost 5 bases and the J gene lost 7 bases, with 14 bases spanning the gap. CDR3 in amino acids: CASSLYNTFEAFF. CDR3 DNA: TGTGCCAGTAGTCTATACAACACGTTTGAAGCTTTCTTT.

The chain has TRBV6-1 and TRBJ1-2, with D possibly matching TRBD1 (5 bases). The CDR3 sequence is 13 residues long. The germline V gene has CDR1 MNHNS and CDR2 SASEGT. V dropped 2 bases and J dropped 8 bases, with 12 bases sitting between them. CDR3 DNA sequence: TGTGCCAGCAGTGAATCCGGGACTAGGGGCTACACCTTC. This translates into CASSESGTRGYTF.

The chain uses TRBV4-2 and TRBJ2-1, with 14 bases fitting TRBD2. This CDR3 is built from 14 residues. With 6 bases clipped from V and 9 bases from J, the junction kept 4 bases outside the gene matches. Germline loops: CDR1 LGHNA, CDR2 YNFKEQ. The CDR3 spells CASRTSGGALEQFF. CDR3 sequence (DNA): TGTGCCAGCAGGACTAGCGGGGGGGCCCTTGAGCAGTTCTTC.

This chain connects TRBV5-1 to TRBJ1-2; 8 bases line up with TRBD1. Germline V gene sequence: CDR1 SGHRS, CDR2 YFSETQ. This CDR3 is 14 amino acids long. The V and J ends lost 6 bases and 6 bases, in that order; junction bases with no gene match: 10. This CDR3 is CASNPQGALDGYTF. The CDR3 nucleotides are TGCGCCAGCAACCCGCAGGGGGCCCTTGATGGCTACACCTTC.

This sequence joins TRBV5-1 and TRBJ2-1; 8 nucleotides agree with TRBD2. The germline gives CDR1 SGHRS, CDR2 YFSETQ. This CDR3 spans 17 amino acids. Unmatched junction bases numbered 11, after V lost 0 bases and J lost 6 bases. Here the CDR3 DNA reads TGCGCCAGCAGCTTGGCCTGGAGCGGGGGTCCCCGCAATGAGCAGTTCTTC. Translation gives CASSLAWSGGPRNEQFF.

In its sample, this clone was seen a few times. The chain joins TRBV7-2 to TRBJ2-1; D is undetermined. V was cut by 4 bases and J by 0 bases, with 10 bases left in between. CDR1 SGHTA and CDR2 FQGNSA come from the germline V gene. This CDR3 contains 15 residues. Here the CDR3 DNA reads TGTGCCAGCAGCTCCTCCCCGAGCTCCTACAATGAGCAGTTCTTC. This encodes CASSSSPSSYNEQFF.

This sequence joins TRBV19 and TRBJ1-3; D may be TRBD1 (5 bases). Germline V gene data show CDR1 as LNHDA and CDR2 as SQIVND (reference sequence). V lost 3 bases and J lost 0, with 12 bases in between. CDR3 length equals 16 residues. This CDR3 is CASSIGGSHSGNTIYF. CDR3 nucleotide sequence: TGTGCCAGTAGTATCGGGGGGTCCCACTCTGGAAACACCATATATTTT.

The sample holds a few counts of this clone. The chain couples TRBV5-1 to TRBJ1-3; no clear D gene. CDR1 and CDR2 from the germline V gene are SGHRS and YFSETQ. This CDR3 has 15 residues. Deletions cut 0 bases from V and 4 bases from J, with 11 bases between. The CDR3 DNA sequence: TGCGCCAGCAGCTTGGGCGGGGATTCCGGAAACACCATATATTTT. It specifies CASSLGGDSGNTIYF.

The chain has TRBV10-2 and TRBJ2-2, with 16 bases fitting TRBD2. Germline loops: CDR1 WSHSY, CDR2 SAAADI. The ends lost 6 bases at V and 4 bases at J; junction bases unmatched: 11. This CDR3 is built from 19 residues. Written as DNA, the CDR3 is TGCGCCAGCAGCCCAAGGAGGGGACTAGCGGGGGGGAGCACCGGGGAGCTGTTTTTT. This gives the protein CASSPRRGLAGGSTGELFF.

The chain carries TRBV4-1 and TRBJ2-5, with unresolved D. The V gene lost 5 bases and the J gene lost 7 bases, with 14 bases spanning the gap. CDR1 is MGHRA and CDR2 is YSYEKL in the germline V gene. CDR3 length: 13 amino acids. The CDR3 coding sequence is TGCGCCAGCAGCGAAGGAGCTTTTGGGACCCAGTACTTC. It translates to CASSEGAFGTQYF.

This clone was seen once. This chain connects TRBV12-3 or TRBV12-4 to TRBJ1-1; no clear D gene. Trimming removed 3 bases at V and 8 bases at J, with 10 bases between. This CDR3 is 12 amino acids long. This CDR3 reads CASSLGRYEAFF. In nucleotides, the CDR3 is TGTGCCAGCAGTTTGGGCAGGTACGAAGCTTTCTTT.

This chain uses TRBV6-2 or TRBV6-3 with TRBJ2-7, with a weak D call TRBD2 (6 bases). V gave up 6 bases and J gave up 2 bases, with 20 bases separating them. Germline loops: CDR1 MNHEY, CDR2 SVGEGT. The CDR3 contains 16 residues. In nucleotides, the CDR3 is TGTGCCAGCAGCCCCCCACGCGGGCGGGATACCTACGAGCAGTACTTC. It translates to CASSPPRGRDTYEQYF.

The chain has TRBV10-1 and TRBJ1-2; maybe TRBD1 (5 bases). Trimming left V 0 bases short and J 4 bases short, with 21 bases between. The CDR3 contains 18 residues. From germline, CDR1 is WNHNN and CDR2 SYGVQD (reference sequence). The CDR3 spells CASSESVVGGRGLYGYTF. The CDR3 DNA is TGCGCCAGCAGTGAGTCGGTCGTCGGGGGAAGGGGCCTCTATGGCTACACCTTC.